Listed below are T cell receptor beta chains from one sample, sequenced in a study of T cell clonotyping in hematopoietic cell transplantation. Sequencing used immunoSEQ multiplex PCR; TCRdb keeps in-frame clones, though not all of them. The sample includes about 27,000 clones, about 94% of them seen just once. Sequencing input: peripheral blood mononuclear cells. These receptors originate from a man aged 45-60 years in good health. Some clones in this sample may be carry-over from other donors' samples. Both conserved end residues are part of each CDR3. Fields, in order: J gene, V gene, CDR3 protein.

TRBJ2-3	TRBV29-1	CSVRGLAKDADTQYF
TRBJ2-4	TRBV4-3	CASSQDLGDIQYF
TRBJ2-7	TRBV7-2	CASSLARGNEQYF
TRBJ1-6	TRBV29-1	CSVREGNNSPLHF
TRBJ1-1	TRBV5-1	CASSFNRMNTEAFF
TRBJ1-1	TRBV14	CASSPRPSRLTEAFF
TRBJ2-2	TRBV5-1	CASSLVDRGNGGELFF
TRBJ1-4	TRBV19	CASSIRVPFAEKLFF
TRBJ1-6	TRBV27	CASSNLGTGKNNSPLHF
TRBJ2-1	TRBV6-6	CASSLSSYNEQFF
TRBJ2-2	TRBV29-1	CSAVRLAGSQNTGELFF
TRBJ1-2	TRBV4-3	CASSQDPRGNGYTF
TRBJ1-4	TRBV30	CAWSQGSTNEKLFF
TRBJ1-5	TRBV7-2	CASSLAAQPQHF
TRBJ2-7	TRBV2	CASSQELAGASEQYF
TRBJ1-1	TRBV20-1	CSANVNTEAFF
TRBJ1-2	TRBV19	CASSPTGGRGGYTF
TRBJ1-5	TRBV10-3	CAISAGTGGSQPQHF
TRBJ1-1	TRBV29-1	CSVGTPNPTEAFF
TRBJ2-1	TRBV28	CASGSQGRRGAYYNEQFF
TRBJ2-1	TRBV6-6	CASSPGTYNEQFF
TRBJ2-2	TRBV5-4	CASSLERTSGELFF